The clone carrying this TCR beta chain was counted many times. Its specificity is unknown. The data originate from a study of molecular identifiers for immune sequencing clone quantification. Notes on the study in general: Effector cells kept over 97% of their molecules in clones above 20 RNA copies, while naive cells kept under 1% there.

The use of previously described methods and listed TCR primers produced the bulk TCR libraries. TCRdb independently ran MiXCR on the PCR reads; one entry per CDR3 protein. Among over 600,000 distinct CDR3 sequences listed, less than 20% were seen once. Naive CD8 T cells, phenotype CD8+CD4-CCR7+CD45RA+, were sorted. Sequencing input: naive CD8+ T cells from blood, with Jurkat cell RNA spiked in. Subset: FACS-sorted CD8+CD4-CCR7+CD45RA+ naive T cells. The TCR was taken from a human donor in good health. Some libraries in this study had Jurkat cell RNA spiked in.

In DNA, the CDR3 is TGTGCCAGCAGCCCGTTCCTTGCAGCAGAAAGGTCAGAGACCCAGTACTTC. Protein: CASSPFLAAERSETQYF. This chain joins TRBV5-4 and TRBJ2-5; D not resolved. Germline CDR1 SGHNT, CDR2 YYREEE (reference sequence). This CDR3 has 17 amino acids. V shed 4 bases and J shed 4 bases, with 23 bases lying between them.